A selection of T cell receptor beta chains follows, all from one sample in a study of OX40 agonist ivuxolimab in advanced cancers. Generated by immunoSEQ multiplex PCR, the TCRdb table keeps only in-frame clones and is missing some. Counted here are fewer than 120,000 clones, roughly 87% occurring once; the ten biggest clones make up about 0.25%. Here the sequenced sample was CD4+ or CD8+ T cells sorted from blood, taken in a trial of the OX40 agonist ivuxolimab. Source of these receptors: an adult with an advanced solid tumor such as melanoma, head and neck, liver or kidney cancer. Each CDR3 is given with its conserved first and last residue. The D gene is left open where the match is weak. For some rows the clone size is stated as once, few or many, or as a class when expanded; others skip it.

D gene: -
J gene: TRBJ2-7
clone size: -
V gene: TRBV15
CDR3 DNA: TGTGCCACCAGCAGAGATGGGAGAGGTGTGGACGAGCAGTACTTC
CDR3 protein: CATSRDGRGVDEQYF

D gene: -
J gene: TRBJ1-5
clone size: -
V gene: TRBV4-1
CDR3 DNA: TGCGCCAGCAGCCAGGACGGGACAAATATTCCGCAGCCCCAGCATTTT
CDR3 protein: CASSQDGTNIPQPQHF

D gene: -
J gene: TRBJ2-7
clone size: once
V gene: TRBV21-1
CDR3 DNA: TGTGCCAGCAGCAAAAAAAAAGGCGGGACAGCTACCTACGAGCAGTACTTC
CDR3 protein: CASSKKKGGTATYEQYF

D gene: TRBD1
J gene: TRBJ1-3
clone size: -
V gene: TRBV4-3
CDR3 DNA: TGCGCCAGCAGCCGAGACAGGGTCTCTGGAAACACCATATATTTT
CDR3 protein: CASSRDRVSGNTIYF

D gene: -
J gene: TRBJ2-6
clone size: -
V gene: TRBV30
CDR3 DNA: TGTGCCTGGAGCTCCCGGGCCAACGTCCTGACTTTC
CDR3 protein: CAWSSRANVLTF

D gene: -
J gene: TRBJ2-2
clone size: once
V gene: TRBV4-2
CDR3 DNA: TGTGCCAGCAGCCAGGGGGGGCCGAACACCGGGGAGCTGTTTTTT
CDR3 protein: CASSQGGPNTGELFF

D gene: TRBD1
J gene: TRBJ2-7
clone size: -
V gene: TRBV6-5
CDR3 DNA: TGTGCCAGCAGTTACGTACGGACAGGGGGTTTGCGGGAGCAGTACTTC
CDR3 protein: CASSYVRTGGLREQYF

D gene: -
J gene: TRBJ1-1
clone size: -
V gene: TRBV14
CDR3 DNA: TGTGCCAGCAGCCAACAACCCGGGGAGGCTTTCTTT
CDR3 protein: CASSQQPGEAFF

D gene: TRBD1
J gene: TRBJ2-7
clone size: -
V gene: TRBV29-1
CDR3 DNA: TGCAGCGTTGCAACCGGGACAGGGGCCTCCGAGCAGTACTTC
CDR3 protein: CSVATGTGASEQYF

D gene: TRBD1
J gene: TRBJ2-7
clone size: once
V gene: TRBV18
CDR3 DNA: TGTGCCAGCTCATTGGACGGGACAGGGAACGAGCAGTACTTC
CDR3 protein: CASSLDGTGNEQYF

D gene: TRBD1
J gene: TRBJ2-5
clone size: once
V gene: TRBV7-3
CDR3 DNA: TGTGCCAGCAGCTTATGGACAGGGAGGCAAGAGACCCAGTACTTC
CDR3 protein: CASSLWTGRQETQYF

D gene: TRBD2
J gene: TRBJ2-7
clone size: -
V gene: TRBV10-3
CDR3 DNA: TGTGCCATCAGTCAGAGTCAGGGACTAGCGGGAGAGATCTACGAGCAGTACTTC
CDR3 protein: CAISQSQGLAGEIYEQYF

D gene: TRBD1
J gene: TRBJ1-2
clone size: -
V gene: TRBV10-3
CDR3 DNA: TGTGCCATCAGGAGGACAGGGAATAACTATGGCTACACCTTC
CDR3 protein: CAIRRTGNNYGYTF

D gene: TRBD1
J gene: TRBJ1-2
clone size: -
V gene: TRBV7-3
CDR3 DNA: TGTGCCAGCAGCCCCCCAGGGGGCGCGGTTGGCTACACCTTC
CDR3 protein: CASSPPGGAVGYTF

D gene: -
J gene: TRBJ1-1
clone size: -
V gene: TRBV6-5
CDR3 DNA: TGTGCCAGCCAGAGGGGGAACACTGAAGCTTTCTTT
CDR3 protein: CASQRGNTEAFF

D gene: -
J gene: TRBJ1-1
clone size: -
V gene: TRBV30
CDR3 DNA: TGTGCCTGGGGTCACTCAACCGGGATCACTGAAGCTTTCTTT
CDR3 protein: CAWGHSTGITEAFF

D gene: -
J gene: TRBJ2-1
clone size: -
V gene: TRBV5-6
CDR3 DNA: TGTGCCAGCAGCTTGGCCGGGACATCGAAGTTCTTC
CDR3 protein: CASSLAGTSKFF

D gene: -
J gene: TRBJ1-1
clone size: -
V gene: TRBV5-1
CDR3 DNA: TGCGCCAGCAGCTTGAGCGGCCAGAACACTGAAGCTTTCTTT
CDR3 protein: CASSLSGQNTEAFF

D gene: TRBD1
J gene: TRBJ1-1
clone size: -
V gene: TRBV27
CDR3 DNA: TGTGCCAGCAGGGGGGCGGGACAGGGGGCTGGAGCTTTCTTT
CDR3 protein: CASRGAGQGAGAFF

D gene: TRBD1
J gene: TRBJ1-2
clone size: -
V gene: TRBV4-2
CDR3 DNA: TGTGCCAGCAGCCAAGTAGGGACAGGAGTTAACTATGGCTACACCTTC
CDR3 protein: CASSQVGTGVNYGYTF

D gene: -
J gene: TRBJ2-3
clone size: -
V gene: TRBV5-4
CDR3 DNA: TGTGCCAGCAGCGCGGACCACACAGATACGCAGTATTTT
CDR3 protein: CASSADHTDTQYF

D gene: -
J gene: TRBJ1-5
clone size: once
V gene: TRBV4-2
CDR3 DNA: TGTGCCAGCAGCCCCGGACAGAGCAATCAGCCCCAGCATTTT
CDR3 protein: CASSPGQSNQPQHF

D gene: -
J gene: TRBJ1-3
clone size: once
V gene: TRBV2
CDR3 DNA: TGTGCCAGCAGCGGTCGGGGCTCTGGAAACACCATATATTTT
CDR3 protein: CASSGRGSGNTIYF

D gene: -
J gene: TRBJ1-1
clone size: once
V gene: TRBV5-1
CDR3 DNA: TGCGCCAGCAGCTTGGTCATAAGTACTGAAGCTTTCTTT
CDR3 protein: CASSLVISTEAFF

D gene: -
J gene: TRBJ1-6
clone size: -
V gene: TRBV4-3
CDR3 DNA: TGCGCCAGCAGCCAAATCCCCGGAGGTGGACCCCTCCACTTT
CDR3 protein: CASSQIPGGGPLHF

D gene: -
J gene: TRBJ2-5
clone size: -
V gene: TRBV7-7
CDR3 DNA: TGTGCTAGCAGCTTAGATACGGGCCCAGGGACCCAGTACTTC
CDR3 protein: CASSLDTGPGTQYF

D gene: TRBD1
J gene: TRBJ1-5
clone size: -
V gene: TRBV6-6
CDR3 DNA: TGTGCCAGCAGTTACACGGGACAGGGGAATCAGCCCCAGCATTTT
CDR3 protein: CASSYTGQGNQPQHF

D gene: -
J gene: TRBJ1-3
clone size: -
V gene: TRBV10-3
CDR3 DNA: TGTGCCATCAGTGAATCGGGGGATCATGGAAACACCATATATTTT
CDR3 protein: CAISESGDHGNTIYF

D gene: -
J gene: TRBJ2-3
clone size: -
V gene: TRBV11-1
CDR3 DNA: TGTGCCAGCAGCTTAGGAAGGGCTGGCACAGATACGCAGTATTTT
CDR3 protein: CASSLGRAGTDTQYF

D gene: -
J gene: TRBJ1-4
clone size: -
V gene: TRBV19
CDR3 DNA: TGTGCCAGTAGTCGTCGGGACGGATATGAAAAACTGTTTTTT
CDR3 protein: CASSRRDGYEKLFF

D gene: -
J gene: TRBJ2-1
clone size: -
V gene: TRBV5-6
CDR3 DNA: TGTGCCAGCAGCCTCCCCCAGGTACCAAACAATGAGCAGTTCTTC
CDR3 protein: CASSLPQVPNNEQFF

D gene: TRBD2
J gene: TRBJ2-7
clone size: -
V gene: TRBV5-1
CDR3 DNA: TGCGCCAGCAGCTTGAGTCCGGGGGAGGGCGAGCAGTACTTC
CDR3 protein: CASSLSPGEGEQYF

D gene: -
J gene: TRBJ1-1
clone size: -
V gene: TRBV5-1
CDR3 DNA: TGCGCCAGCATTGGCACAGATGAAGCTTTCTTT
CDR3 protein: CASIGTDEAFF

D gene: -
J gene: TRBJ2-5
clone size: -
V gene: TRBV11-1
CDR3 DNA: TGTGCCAGCAGCTTATCGGGGCTAAGAGAGACCCAGTACTTC
CDR3 protein: CASSLSGLRETQYF

D gene: TRBD1
J gene: TRBJ1-5
clone size: -
V gene: TRBV30
CDR3 DNA: TGTGCCTGGAGTCTCGGACAGGGGGGCCAGCCCCAGCATTTT
CDR3 protein: CAWSLGQGGQPQHF

D gene: -
J gene: TRBJ2-2
clone size: -
V gene: TRBV9
CDR3 DNA: TGTGCCAGCAGCGTAGTAGCTCTCGCCGGGGAGCTGTTTTTT
CDR3 protein: CASSVVALAGELFF

D gene: -
J gene: TRBJ1-2
clone size: -
V gene: TRBV2
CDR3 DNA: TGTGCCAGCAGTTTGGAGCCTTACTATGGCTACACCTTC
CDR3 protein: CASSLEPYYGYTF

D gene: -
J gene: TRBJ2-3
clone size: -
V gene: TRBV7-8
CDR3 DNA: TGTGCCAGCAGCTACACCGCAGAGACTCTTCTGGTTAATACGCAGTATTTT
CDR3 protein: CASSYTAETLLVNTQYF

D gene: -
J gene: TRBJ2-6
clone size: -
V gene: TRBV7-9
CDR3 DNA: TGTGCCAGCACCATTTACGGATTCAGCTCTGGGGCCAACGTCCTGACTTTC
CDR3 protein: CASTIYGFSSGANVLTF

D gene: -
J gene: TRBJ2-1
clone size: -
V gene: TRBV5-1
CDR3 DNA: TGCGCCAGCAGCTTGGCCACAGGCTCCTACAATGAGCAGTTCTTC
CDR3 protein: CASSLATGSYNEQFF

D gene: -
J gene: TRBJ2-1
clone size: -
V gene: TRBV5-1
CDR3 DNA: TGCGCCAGCAGCTGGAGAGGCGGGGACCCGACGAATGAGCAGTTCTTC
CDR3 protein: CASSWRGGDPTNEQFF

D gene: TRBD2
J gene: TRBJ2-2
clone size: -
V gene: TRBV25-1
CDR3 DNA: TGTGCCAGCAGTGACCCTAGCGGGAGGGGCACCGGGGAGCTGTTTTTT
CDR3 protein: CASSDPSGRGTGELFF

D gene: -
J gene: TRBJ2-4
clone size: -
V gene: TRBV18
CDR3 DNA: TGTGCCAGCTCAGTGAAAGGGGTTGGAGACATTCAGTACTTC
CDR3 protein: CASSVKGVGDIQYF

D gene: -
J gene: TRBJ2-1
clone size: -
V gene: TRBV27
CDR3 DNA: TGTGCCAGCAGACTCTACAATGAGCAGTTCTTC
CDR3 protein: CASRLYNEQFF

D gene: -
J gene: TRBJ1-1
clone size: -
V gene: TRBV7-2
CDR3 DNA: TGTGCCAGCAGCTTAGATTTTAATGGAGAAGCTTTCTTT
CDR3 protein: CASSLDFNGEAFF

D gene: -
J gene: TRBJ2-1
clone size: -
V gene: TRBV11-2
CDR3 DNA: TGTGCCAGCAGCGCTGAGGTCGGCTCCTACAATGAGCAGTTCTTC
CDR3 protein: CASSAEVGSYNEQFF

D gene: -
J gene: TRBJ1-5
clone size: -
V gene: TRBV28
CDR3 DNA: TGTGCCAGCAGCAATCAAAATCAGCCCCAGCATTTT
CDR3 protein: CASSNQNQPQHF

D gene: -
J gene: TRBJ1-3
clone size: -
V gene: TRBV5-4
CDR3 DNA: TGTGCCAGCAGCTTGGAGGCTTCGCGAGGAAACACCATATATTTT
CDR3 protein: CASSLEASRGNTIYF

D gene: -
J gene: TRBJ2-1
clone size: -
V gene: TRBV7-2
CDR3 DNA: TGTGCCAGCAGCTTAAACCCGCTTGAGGATGAGCAGTTCTTC
CDR3 protein: CASSLNPLEDEQFF

D gene: TRBD1
J gene: TRBJ1-1
clone size: -
V gene: TRBV10-3
CDR3 DNA: TGTGCCATCAGGCCGGGACAGGGTGTCGGCACTGAAGCTTTCTTT
CDR3 protein: CAIRPGQGVGTEAFF

D gene: -
J gene: TRBJ2-3
clone size: -
V gene: TRBV7-9
CDR3 DNA: TGTGCCAGCAGCACGAGTGGTACAGATACGCAGTATTTT
CDR3 protein: CASSTSGTDTQYF

D gene: -
J gene: TRBJ2-7
clone size: -
V gene: TRBV6-6
CDR3 DNA: TGTGCCAGCAGTTACGACCAGCCTCCCTACGAGCAGTACTTC
CDR3 protein: CASSYDQPPYEQYF

D gene: -
J gene: TRBJ1-2
clone size: -
V gene: TRBV5-1
CDR3 DNA: TGCGCCAGCAGCCTGAGCGTCGGGGGGGCCCTTAACTATGGCTACACCTTC
CDR3 protein: CASSLSVGGALNYGYTF